A selection of T cell receptor beta chains follows, all from one sample in a study of monozygotic twins with inflammatory bowel disease. TCRdb reprocessed the 5' RACE reads, with one entry per CDR3 protein and no DNA. There are about 380,000 distinct CDR3 sequences in the sample, with 2.6% held by the top ten. Sequencing used blood. These TCRs come from a human donor with ulcerative colitis or Crohn's disease, or a healthy co-twin of an affected twin (not recorded which). Both conserved end residues are part of each CDR3.

TRBJ1-1 TRBV12-3/TRBV12-4 CASSTTGGRIAFF
TRBJ2-5 TRBV5-4 CASSLVGPLRETQYF
TRBJ2-1 TRBV5-1 CASSIAGGIEQFF
TRBJ2-5 TRBV6-5 CASSYGSVQETQYF
TRBJ2-7 TRBV19 CASSTFRTSYEQYF
TRBJ1-1 TRBV7-8 CASSPGVRLGTEAFF
TRBJ2-3 TRBV29-1 CSVEERQRSTDTQYF
TRBJ2-3 TRBV6-5 CASSSRGQGAADTQYF
TRBJ2-3 TRBV20-1 CSAYLAVSTDTQYF
TRBJ1-6 TRBV7-8 CASSFHKMENSPLHF
TRBJ2-1 TRBV5-1 CASSDSSGGTYNEQFF
TRBJ2-3 TRBV9 CASSVGDRGRTDTQYF
TRBJ2-3 TRBV20-1 CSVRDPELALPQYF
TRBJ1-1 TRBV10-3 CAISERTGLAEAFF
TRBJ2-3 TRBV11-3 CASSQYTNTQYF
TRBJ2-2 TRBV25-1 CASSKGSGTGELFF
TRBJ2-3 TRBV2 CASSEAFRDRHTDTQYF
TRBJ2-2 TRBV2 CASSQAVLAGGPGTGELFF